Presented here are 25 T cell receptor beta chains from one specimen sequenced in a study of blood T cell repertoires in COVID-19 (dated by TCRdb to the early 2020s). Libraries were made using the immunoSEQ multiplex PCR assay. The table was pulled from immuneACCESS by TCRdb, which kept in-frame rearrangements only. Such tables lose some clones; where checked, under half of the loss comes from unresolved V genes, and the rest has no known cause. This sample is represented by roughly 250,000 clones; around 83% of them were singletons. Just over 8.5% of the sample lies in the top ten. The specimen sequenced was peripheral blood. The receptors here all came from a man aged 40-49 years with active or convalescent COVID-19.

CDR3 region: CASSRPGQGIGGNTIYF. CDR3 sequence (DNA): TGTGCCAGCAGCCGGCCGGGACAGGGAATAGGTGGAAACACCATATATTTT. This chain connects TRBV11-2 to TRBJ1-3; TRBD1 aligns across 9 bases. The germline gives CDR1 SGHAT, CDR2 FQNNGV. The V gene end was trimmed by 5 bases and the J gene end by 3 bases; junction bases not matched to a gene: 11. CDR3 length: 17 amino acids. Full variable domain (outside the CDR3, taken from reference TRBV11-2 and TRBJ1-3): EAGVAQSPRYKIIEKRQSVAFWCNPISGHATLYWYQQILGQGPKLLIQFQNNGVVDDSQLPKDRFSAERLKGVDSTLKIQPAKLEDSAVYLCASSRPGQGIGGNTIYFGEGSWLTVV.

This sequence joins TRBV4-2 and TRBJ1-4; D remains ambiguous. Between the trimmed V and J ends, which lost 1 base and 2 bases, there was a span of 14 bases. CDR3 length: 17 residues. From germline, CDR1 is LGHNA and CDR2 YNFKEQ. In DNA form, the CDR3 reads TGTGCCAGCAGCCAAGCCCTTTTTAGTGGTACTAATGAAAAACTGTTTTTT. Residues: CASSQALFSGTNEKLFF.

This chain connects TRBV2 to TRBJ2-3; TRBD1 matches at 10 bases. From germline, CDR1 is SNHLY and CDR2 FYNNEI. There are 14 residues in the CDR3. With V trimmed by 8 bases and J by 0 bases, 2 bases remained unmatched. The DNA of the CDR3 is TGTGCCAGCCGGGACAGGGGAAGCACAGATACGCAGTATTTT. Protein product: CASRDRGSTDTQYF.

This clone was detected once. The J gene is TRBJ2-7, the V gene TRBV2; 7 bases are shared with TRBD2. Germline assignment: CDR1 SNHLY and CDR2 FYNNEI. The V gene end was trimmed by 3 bases and the J gene end by 0 bases; junction bases not matched to a gene: 14. This CDR3 has 18 residues. Here the CDR3 reads CASSDYRGSGSHSYEQYF. The CDR3 bases are TGTGCCAGCAGTGACTACCGTGGTAGCGGGTCACACTCCTACGAGCAGTACTTC.

This clone was seen only a few times. This chain joins TRBV28 and TRBJ1-5; D call uncertain. V lost 6 bases, J lost 3 bases, and 12 bases lay in between. CDR3 length: 14 residues. Germline CDR1 and CDR2: MDHEN and SYDVKM. CDR3 DNA: TGTGCCAGCAGCCAACACGGGGTCAATCAGCCCCAGCATTTT. This translates into CASSQHGVNQPQHF.

This clone appeared a few times. The V gene is TRBV6-4, the J gene TRBJ1-6; TRBD1 might be the D (5 bases). V dropped 0 bases and J dropped 10 bases, with 13 bases sitting between them. Germline loops: CDR1 MRHNA, CDR2 SNTAGT. The CDR3 length is 15 residues. CDR3 sequence (DNA): TGTGCCAGCAGTGACTCGCCAGGCGGGGGATCACCCCTCCACTTT. Translation gives CASSDSPGGGSPLHF.

The V call is TRBV5-1, the J call TRBJ2-3, with 8 nucleotides matching TRBD2. The J segment lost 5 bases and the V segment lost 4 bases, leaving 9 bases of the junction unmatched. In germline, CDR1 is SGHRS, CDR2 YFSETQ. The CDR3 extends over 15 amino acids. CDR3 in amino acids: CASSPGAGELDTQYF. The CDR3 region has the DNA TGCGCCAGCAGCCCTGGAGCGGGAGAGTTAGATACGCAGTATTTT.

This chain uses TRBV6-5 with TRBJ1-4; no clear D gene. The CDR3 is 14 residues long. Trimming shortened V by 6 bases and J by 7 bases, and 15 bases separated the two germline ends. The V gene's germline CDR1 is MNHEY and CDR2 SVGAGI. CDR3 protein: CASRIDSLGEKLFF. The CDR3 bases are TGTGCCAGCAGGATCGACTCGTTGGGTGAAAAACTGTTTTTT.

The rearrangement uses TRBV25-1 and TRBJ1-4, with D hard to call. The CDR3 totals 18 residues. V shed 3 bases and J shed 3 bases, with 20 bases lying between them. The germline gives CDR1 MGHDK, CDR2 SYGVNS. CDR3 coding DNA: TGTGCCAGCAGTGACCCCGGTCGGGGAGGTTTCGCTAATGAAAAACTGTTTTTT. It codes for CASSDPGRGGFANEKLFF.

V is TRBV6-5 and J is TRBJ2-7; D might be TRBD2 (6 bases). From germline, CDR1 is MNHEY and CDR2 SVGAGI. The CDR3 has 16 amino acids. V was pared by 4 bases and J by 0 bases, with 16 bases between. The CDR3 bases are TGTGCCAGCAGTTCATCCCGGGGAGGAAGCTCCTACGAGCAGTACTTC. The encoded protein is CASSSSRGGSSYEQYF.

The chain combines TRBV5-6 with TRBJ2-5, with 8 positions matching TRBD1. The CDR3 extends over 16 amino acids. Germline CDR1 SGHDT, CDR2 YYEEEE. Trimming removed 4 bases from V and 4 bases from J; junction bases left unmatched: 12. The CDR3 sequence is CASSPIRTGRIETQYF. CDR3 bases: TGTGCCAGCAGCCCAATAAGGACAGGGCGGATAGAGACCCAGTACTTC.

The chain joins TRBV5-4 to TRBJ2-1; 13 bases fit TRBD2. CDR1 and CDR2 from the germline V gene are SGHNT and YYREEE (reference sequence). V shed 0 bases and J 7 bases; nucleotides not matched to a gene: 4. CDR3 size: 16 residues. CDR3 amino acids: CASSLGTSGSWNEQFF. The DNA of the CDR3 is TGTGCCAGCAGCTTGGGGACTAGCGGGAGTTGGAATGAGCAGTTCTTC. The complete variable domain, with remaining parts taken from reference TRBV5-4 and TRBJ2-1, reads ETGVTQSPTHLIKTRGQQVTLRCSSQSGHNTVSWYQQALGQGPQFIFQYYREEENGRGNFPPRFSGLQFPNYSSELNVNALELDDSALYLCASSLGTSGSWNEQFFGPGTRLTVL.

This clone has only a few counts. The rearrangement joins TRBV7-8 to TRBJ2-3; D is unresolved. The CDR3 has 13 amino acids. V was clipped by 3 bases and J by 6 bases, with 10 bases between them. CDR1 is SGHVS and CDR2 is FQNEAQ in the germline V gene. CDR3: CASSFPNLDTQYF. The CDR3 bases are TGTGCCAGCAGCTTCCCTAACCTCGATACGCAGTATTTT.

The chain couples TRBV12-5 to TRBJ1-5, with D perhaps TRBD1 (6 bases). CDR1 and CDR2 from the germline V gene are LGHNT and FRNRAP. The CDR3 runs to 16 residues. V lost 1 base to trimming and J lost 9 bases, with 19 bases between them. CDR3 residues: CASGLAWTASAWPQHF. CDR3 DNA: TGTGCTAGTGGTTTGGCGTGGACAGCGAGCGCGTGGCCCCAGCATTTT. Drawing the rest from reference TRBV12-5 and TRBJ1-5, the complete variable domain is DARVTQTPRHKVTEMGQEVTMRCQPILGHNTVFWYRQTMMQGLELLAYFRNRAPLDDSGMPKDRFSAEMPDATLATLKIQPSEPRDSAVYFCASGLAWTASAWPQHFGDGTRLSIL.

The V and J genes are TRBV5-1 and TRBJ1-4; D is possibly TRBD1 (5 bases). The V gene lost 0 bases and the J gene lost 6 bases, with 15 bases spanning the gap. This CDR3 region has 16 residues. The germline V gene has CDR1 SGHRS and CDR2 YFSETQ. The CDR3 nucleotides read TGCGCCAGCAGCTTGGCCCCGGTCGAAGGGGATGAAAAACTGTTTTTT. This gives the protein CASSLAPVEGDEKLFF. Supplemented by reference TRBV5-1 and TRBJ1-4, the full variable domain reads KAGVTQTPRYLIKTRGQQVTLSCSPISGHRSVSWYQQTPGQGLQFLFEYFSETQRNKGNFPGRFSGRQFSNSRSEMNVSTLELGDSALYLCASSLAPVEGDEKLFFGSGTQLSVL.

The V and J genes are TRBV27 and TRBJ1-1, with 7 bases matching TRBD1. The CDR3 spans 18 residues. Per the germline V gene, CDR1 is MNHEY and CDR2 is SMNVEV (reference sequence). J was trimmed by 3 bases and V by 4 bases; bases with no gene match: 17. The CDR3 reads CASSSTHRGLRVHTEAFF. CDR3 nucleotide sequence: TGTGCCAGCAGTTCCACCCACAGGGGACTTAGGGTGCACACTGAAGCTTTCTTT.

V gene TRBV6-1 combines with J gene TRBJ1-2, with D unclear. Germline-derived CDR1 and CDR2 are MNHNS and SASEGT. V was clipped by 3 bases and J by 3 bases, with 11 bases between them. This CDR3 has 14 amino acids. The CDR3 sequence: CASSDGWRDYGYTF. CDR3 nucleotide sequence: TGTGCCAGCAGTGATGGTTGGAGGGACTATGGCTACACCTTC.

As concerns this clone: The same CDR3 can be traced to other DNA sequences in this sample. The rearrangement uses TRBV6-2 or TRBV6-3 and TRBJ1-1, with a tentative D call TRBD1 (6 bases). CDR1 is MNHEY and CDR2 is SVGEGT in the germline V gene. The CDR3 is made up of 15 amino acids. The V end was cut by 5 bases, the J end by 1 base, with 14 bases between. This chain's CDR3 is CASSQPPGQNTEAFF. CDR3 DNA sequence: TGTGCCAGCAGTCAACCCCCGGGACAGAACACTGAAGCTTTCTTT.

This clone occurred once. The chain uses TRBV28 and TRBJ2-7; TRBD2 matches 7 bases. With 6 bases clipped from V and 0 bases from J, the junction kept 5 bases outside the gene matches. The length of the CDR3 is 14 residues. Germline CDR1 is MDHEN and CDR2 is SYDVKM. CDR3 in DNA: TGTGCCAGCAGACTTAGCGGGCCCTCCTACGAGCAGTACTTC. Its translation is CASRLSGPSYEQYF.

This chain uses TRBV7-9 with TRBJ1-2, with 7 bases aligning to TRBD1. Looked up from germline, CDR1 is SEHNR and CDR2 is FQNEAQ (reference sequence). CDR3 length equals 15 residues. V lost 4 bases and J lost 4; bases outside the gene matches: 9. DNA of the CDR3: TGTGCCAGCAGCTCACCCGGGACAGACTTCTATGGCTACACCTTC. As protein: CASSSPGTDFYGYTF.

V gene TRBV11-2 combines with J gene TRBJ2-1; D uncertain. CDR1 is SGHAT and CDR2 is FQNNGV in the germline V gene. This CDR3 has 15 amino acids. V lost 5 bases, J lost 0 bases, and 11 bases lay in between. CDR3 sequence (DNA): TGTGCCAGCAGCATACGAGAGAGCTCCTACAATGAGCAGTTCTTC. It translates to CASSIRESSYNEQFF.

CDR3 residues: CASSREVDSPLHF. Written as DNA, the CDR3 is TGTGCCAGCTCACGGGAGGTTGATTCACCCCTCCACTTT. This chain connects TRBV18 to TRBJ1-6; D gene unclear. With 4 bases removed from V and 8 bases from J, the gap between germline ends came to 9 bases. Germline V gives CDR1 KGHSH, CDR2 LQKENI. The CDR3 is made up of 13 amino acids.

This clone has only a few counts. The chain is built from TRBV7-8 and TRBJ2-1, with 10 bases that match TRBD1. V shed 4 bases and J 8 bases; nucleotides not matched to a gene: 8. The CDR3 totals 15 residues. The germline V gene has CDR1 SGHVS and CDR2 FQNEAQ. The CDR3 DNA follows: TGTGCCAGCAGCTCCGCGACAGGGGGCTGCTATGAGCAGTTCTTC. Translated, it gives CASSSATGGCYEQFF.

The chain uses TRBV27 and TRBJ2-5, with TRBD1 matching 7 bases. Germline CDR1 reads MNHEY; CDR2 reads SMNVEV (reference sequence). With 3 bases clipped from V and 2 bases from J, the junction kept 0 bases outside the gene matches. The CDR3 covers 13 residues. The CDR3 is CASSLGQQETQYF. The CDR3 nucleotides read TGTGCCAGCAGTTTGGGACAGCAAGAGACCCAGTACTTC.

This sequence joins TRBV10-3 and TRBJ1-1; D may be TRBD1 (6 bases). The CDR3 sequence is 13 residues long. Germline V CDR1 and CDR2: ENHRY, SYGVKD. V lost 3 bases and J lost 11, with 16 bases in between. CDR3 nucleotide sequence: TGTGCCATCAGTGATAACAGGGAAGGTCGGGCTTTCTTT. Its protein is CAISDNREGRAFF.